Listed below are T cell receptor beta chains from one sample, sequenced in a study of vaccination and CD4 T cells after COVID-19. These receptors have no identified antigens. TCRdb redid the calling of the PCR reads with MiXCR, one entry per CDR3 protein. The table has almost 15,000 distinct CDR3 sequences, about 31% seen once. Input material: cultured CD4+ T cells from blood. The receptors originated from a human donor with COVID-19. CDR3s include the opening cysteine and the closing phenylalanine or tryptophan. D genes are given only for firm matches. Only part of the rows carry a size: once, few, many, or a class if the clone is expanded.

clone_size: few; v_call: TRBV28; j_call: TRBJ1-5; d_call: TRBD1; cdr3_nt: TGTGCCAGCAGCCCAGGGGGCGCGTATAGCAATCAGCCCCAGCATTTT; cdr3_aa: CASSPGGAYSNQPQHF
clone_size: NA; v_call: TRBV11-2; j_call: TRBJ1-6; d_call: NA; cdr3_nt: TGTGCCAGCAGCTTTTCTTCGGAAGATAATTCACCCCTCCACTTT; cdr3_aa: CASSFSSEDNSPLHF
clone_size: few; v_call: TRBV27; j_call: TRBJ2-2; d_call: NA; cdr3_nt: TGTGCCAGCAGACAGGGCCCAAACACCGGGGAGCTGTTTTTT; cdr3_aa: CASRQGPNTGELFF
clone_size: NA; v_call: TRBV7-3; j_call: TRBJ2-3; d_call: TRBD1; cdr3_nt: TGTGCCAGCAGCGTGGACAGGGGGCAACATACGCAGTATTTT; cdr3_aa: CASSVDRGQHTQYF
clone_size: NA; v_call: TRBV7-9; j_call: TRBJ2-3; d_call: NA; cdr3_nt: TGTGCCAGCAGGGGGACGGGACACTACTCACCAGATACGCAGTATTTT; cdr3_aa: CASRGTGHYSPDTQYF
clone_size: NA; v_call: TRBV5-1; j_call: TRBJ2-1; d_call: TRBD2; cdr3_nt: TGCGCCAGCAGCCTGGGACTAGCGGGGGGGTACAATGAGCAGTTCTTC; cdr3_aa: CASSLGLAGGYNEQFF
clone_size: NA; v_call: TRBV28; j_call: TRBJ1-2; d_call: TRBD1; cdr3_nt: TGTGCCAGCAGTGCACAGGGGGCACTAGGCTACACCTTC; cdr3_aa: CASSAQGALGYTF
clone_size: few; v_call: TRBV6-1; j_call: TRBJ1-2; d_call: TRBD1; cdr3_nt: TGTGCCAGCACACTAAGGACAGGCGGGGACTATGGCTACACCTTC; cdr3_aa: CASTLRTGGDYGYTF
clone_size: NA; v_call: TRBV5-1; j_call: TRBJ2-3; d_call: NA; cdr3_nt: TGCGCCAGCAGCCCCCGCGAGGGCTTAGATACGCAGTATTTT; cdr3_aa: CASSPREGLDTQYF
clone_size: NA; v_call: TRBV30; j_call: TRBJ1-5; d_call: TRBD1; cdr3_nt: TGTGCCTGGAGGCCTCGACAGGGGGGGAATCAGCCCCAGCATTTT; cdr3_aa: CAWRPRQGGNQPQHF
clone_size: NA; v_call: TRBV14; j_call: TRBJ2-3; d_call: NA; cdr3_nt: TGTGCCAGCAGCCAAGTATTTGGACGGGGGCCAGATACGCAGTATTTT; cdr3_aa: CASSQVFGRGPDTQYF
clone_size: NA; v_call: TRBV2; j_call: TRBJ2-3; d_call: NA; cdr3_nt: TGTGCCAGCAGTGAAAGATCTCAGGGGCTGACGCAGTATTTT; cdr3_aa: CASSERSQGLTQYF
clone_size: NA; v_call: TRBV6-1; j_call: TRBJ1-2; d_call: NA; cdr3_nt: TGTGCCAGCAGTCCGAGGCGGGGGGCGGGAAATGGCTACACCTTC; cdr3_aa: CASSPRRGAGNGYTF
clone_size: NA; v_call: TRBV6-5; j_call: TRBJ1-6; d_call: TRBD1; cdr3_nt: TGTGCCAGCAGTTACTTCCGAGACAGGGGGATGGGTTCACCCCTCCACTTT; cdr3_aa: CASSYFRDRGMGSPLHF
clone_size: NA; v_call: TRBV19; j_call: TRBJ2-7; d_call: NA; cdr3_nt: TGTGCCAGTAGTCCCCGGGACACAACCTACGAGCAGTACTTC; cdr3_aa: CASSPRDTTYEQYF
clone_size: NA; v_call: TRBV19; j_call: TRBJ2-7; d_call: TRBD1; cdr3_nt: TGTGCCACCGCCGGGACAGACAATACCTACGAGCAGTACTTC; cdr3_aa: CATAGTDNTYEQYF
clone_size: few; v_call: TRBV5-1; j_call: TRBJ1-2; d_call: TRBD1; cdr3_nt: TGCGCCAGCAGCTTGGGACAGGGGGCTATGTATGGCTACACCTTC; cdr3_aa: CASSLGQGAMYGYTF
clone_size: few; v_call: TRBV20-1; j_call: TRBJ1-4; d_call: NA; cdr3_nt: TGCAGTGCTAAGACCCAGGGGATCCTTGAAAAACTGTTTTTT; cdr3_aa: CSAKTQGILEKLFF
clone_size: few; v_call: TRBV7-2; j_call: TRBJ2-7; d_call: NA; cdr3_nt: TGTGCCAGCAGCTTAGGGGCAGGAAGAGAGCAGTACTTC; cdr3_aa: CASSLGAGREQYF
clone_size: few; v_call: TRBV19; j_call: TRBJ2-7; d_call: NA; cdr3_nt: TGTGCCAGTAGTATAGGGGGGTCTCTCTCCTACGAGCAGTACTTC; cdr3_aa: CASSIGGSLSYEQYF
clone_size: large; v_call: TRBV19; j_call: TRBJ2-3; d_call: TRBD1; cdr3_nt: TGTGCCAGTAGTAAGGGACAGGGTCCAGATACGCAGTATTTT; cdr3_aa: CASSKGQGPDTQYF
clone_size: few; v_call: TRBV20-1; j_call: TRBJ1-1; d_call: NA; cdr3_nt: TGCAGTGCTATCGCCGGGGAGATGAACACTGAAGCTTTCTTT; cdr3_aa: CSAIAGEMNTEAFF
clone_size: NA; v_call: TRBV10-3; j_call: TRBJ1-6; d_call: NA; cdr3_nt: TGTGCCATCAGTGAAGGAGGGGGAGTCTATTCACCCCTCCACTTT; cdr3_aa: CAISEGGGVYSPLHF
clone_size: NA; v_call: TRBV12-5; j_call: TRBJ1-1; d_call: NA; cdr3_nt: TGTGCTAGTGGTTTGGGTTCTGGCACTGAAGCTTTCTTT; cdr3_aa: CASGLGSGTEAFF
clone_size: NA; v_call: TRBV7-2; j_call: TRBJ2-5; d_call: TRBD1; cdr3_nt: TGTGCCAGCAGCTTAGTCGGTCGCCAGGGGGTCCCCCAGTACTTC; cdr3_aa: CASSLVGRQGVPQYF
clone_size: NA; v_call: TRBV9; j_call: TRBJ2-5; d_call: TRBD2; cdr3_nt: TGTGCCAGCAGCGAGTTCCCGGGGGAGGGAGAGACCCAGTACTTC; cdr3_aa: CASSEFPGEGETQYF
clone_size: NA; v_call: TRBV28; j_call: TRBJ2-4; d_call: NA; cdr3_nt: TGTGCCATCAGCCCAGGGGACCTAGCCAAAAACATTCAGTACTTC; cdr3_aa: CAISPGDLAKNIQYF
clone_size: NA; v_call: TRBV24-1; j_call: TRBJ2-1; d_call: TRBD1; cdr3_nt: TGTGCCACCAGTGACCCAGGGGGCGGTTCCTACAATGAGCAGTTCTTC; cdr3_aa: CATSDPGGGSYNEQFF
clone_size: once; v_call: TRBV5-1; j_call: TRBJ2-1; d_call: TRBD2; cdr3_nt: TGCGCCAGCAGCACCCATCTAGCGGGGGGGCGAAATGAGCAGTTCTTC; cdr3_aa: CASSTHLAGGRNEQFF
clone_size: NA; v_call: TRBV19; j_call: TRBJ1-2; d_call: NA; cdr3_nt: TGTGCCAGTAGTATACGTGGCAGGGTCGATGGCTACACCTTC; cdr3_aa: CASSIRGRVDGYTF
clone_size: NA; v_call: TRBV7-2; j_call: TRBJ2-3; d_call: NA; cdr3_nt: TGTGCCAGCAGCTTAGGCCCAGGGGCCACAGATACGCAGTATTTT; cdr3_aa: CASSLGPGATDTQYF
clone_size: few; v_call: TRBV18; j_call: TRBJ1-2; d_call: NA; cdr3_nt: TGTGCCAGCTCACCCGGCTCGATAAGCTCTTACTATGGCTACACCTTC; cdr3_aa: CASSPGSISSYYGYTF
clone_size: NA; v_call: TRBV5-1; j_call: TRBJ2-3; d_call: TRBD2; cdr3_nt: TGCGCCAGCAGCTTGCAAGCGGGGGCAGACGATACGCAGTATTTT; cdr3_aa: CASSLQAGADDTQYF
clone_size: NA; v_call: TRBV6-2/TRBV6-3; j_call: TRBJ2-5; d_call: TRBD1; cdr3_nt: TGTGCCAGCAGGCCCGGACAGGGACTTCGGGAGACCCAGTACTTC; cdr3_aa: CASRPGQGLRETQYF
clone_size: NA; v_call: TRBV7-2; j_call: TRBJ2-3; d_call: NA; cdr3_nt: TGTGCCAGCAGCTTAAGGCGGGGTTACACAGATACGCAGTATTTT; cdr3_aa: CASSLRRGYTDTQYF
clone_size: large; v_call: TRBV20-1; j_call: TRBJ2-5; d_call: NA; cdr3_nt: TGCAGTGCTAGGCCCGGGGTCGGGGAGACCCAGTACTTC; cdr3_aa: CSARPGVGETQYF
clone_size: once; v_call: TRBV19; j_call: TRBJ2-7; d_call: NA; cdr3_nt: TGTGCCAGTAAAAAGAGTTCTTCCACTACATACGAGCAGTACTTC; cdr3_aa: CASKKSSSTTYEQYF
clone_size: NA; v_call: TRBV7-6; j_call: TRBJ2-5; d_call: NA; cdr3_nt: TGTGCCAGCAGCTTCTTGGTTAGCCAAGAGACCCAGTACTTC; cdr3_aa: CASSFLVSQETQYF
clone_size: few; v_call: TRBV6-4; j_call: TRBJ2-3; d_call: NA; cdr3_nt: TGTGCCAGCAGTGAGGGCATAACTTTCACAGATACGCAGTATTTT; cdr3_aa: CASSEGITFTDTQYF
clone_size: NA; v_call: TRBV6-1; j_call: TRBJ1-2; d_call: TRBD1; cdr3_nt: TGTGCCAGCCGGGACAGGTTAATCTATGGCTACACCTTC; cdr3_aa: CASRDRLIYGYTF
clone_size: few; v_call: TRBV28; j_call: TRBJ2-5; d_call: TRBD1; cdr3_nt: TGTGCCAGCAGGTTCCGGGACAGGGCTGAGACCCAGTACTTC; cdr3_aa: CASRFRDRAETQYF
clone_size: NA; v_call: TRBV19; j_call: TRBJ2-5; d_call: NA; cdr3_nt: TGTGCCCCCCGGTGGGAGACCCAGTACTTC; cdr3_aa: CAPRWETQYF
clone_size: NA; v_call: TRBV28; j_call: TRBJ1-1; d_call: NA; cdr3_nt: TGTGCCAGCACTTCGGGACTCACTGAAGCTTTCTTT; cdr3_aa: CASTSGLTEAFF
clone_size: few; v_call: TRBV7-2; j_call: TRBJ2-1; d_call: TRBD2; cdr3_nt: TGTGCCAGCAGCTTAGATCCGGGAGGAGAGCAGTTCTTC; cdr3_aa: CASSLDPGGEQFF
clone_size: NA; v_call: TRBV30; j_call: TRBJ2-3; d_call: NA; cdr3_nt: TGTGCCTGGACTTTCAGATTCACAGATACGCAGTATTTT; cdr3_aa: CAWTFRFTDTQYF
clone_size: NA; v_call: TRBV12-3/TRBV12-4; j_call: TRBJ1-5; d_call: NA; cdr3_nt: TGTGCCAGCAGTTTGGCGGTTGGCAATCAGCCCCAGCATTTT; cdr3_aa: CASSLAVGNQPQHF
clone_size: NA; v_call: TRBV11-2; j_call: TRBJ1-2; d_call: TRBD1; cdr3_nt: TGTGCCAGCAGCTTAGGCGACAGGGGGCCGCGCTTC; cdr3_aa: CASSLGDRGPRF
clone_size: NA; v_call: TRBV12-3/TRBV12-4; j_call: TRBJ2-3; d_call: NA; cdr3_nt: TGTGCCAGCAGTTTGGGGGCTCTGAATACGCAGTATTTT; cdr3_aa: CASSLGALNTQYF
clone_size: few; v_call: TRBV7-9; j_call: TRBJ2-3; d_call: NA; cdr3_nt: TGTGCCAGCAGCTTCGGGGGGCCGACAGATACGCAGTATTTT; cdr3_aa: CASSFGGPTDTQYF
clone_size: NA; v_call: TRBV5-1; j_call: TRBJ2-7; d_call: NA; cdr3_nt: TGCGCCAGCAGCTTCGGCGGTACCTACGAGCAGTACTTC; cdr3_aa: CASSFGGTYEQYF
clone_size: NA; v_call: TRBV5-4; j_call: TRBJ2-1; d_call: TRBD1; cdr3_nt: TGTGCCAGCAGCGCCAATAGACAGGGAAAGAATGAGCAGTTCTTC; cdr3_aa: CASSANRQGKNEQFF
clone_size: NA; v_call: TRBV7-2; j_call: TRBJ1-1; d_call: NA; cdr3_nt: TGTGCCAGCAGAAGGGCGGGCATGAACACTGAAGCTTTCTTT; cdr3_aa: CASRRAGMNTEAFF
clone_size: NA; v_call: TRBV6-1; j_call: TRBJ2-1; d_call: TRBD2; cdr3_nt: TGTGCCAGCAGTATACAGGGACTAGGAAACAATGAGCAGTTCTTC; cdr3_aa: CASSIQGLGNNEQFF